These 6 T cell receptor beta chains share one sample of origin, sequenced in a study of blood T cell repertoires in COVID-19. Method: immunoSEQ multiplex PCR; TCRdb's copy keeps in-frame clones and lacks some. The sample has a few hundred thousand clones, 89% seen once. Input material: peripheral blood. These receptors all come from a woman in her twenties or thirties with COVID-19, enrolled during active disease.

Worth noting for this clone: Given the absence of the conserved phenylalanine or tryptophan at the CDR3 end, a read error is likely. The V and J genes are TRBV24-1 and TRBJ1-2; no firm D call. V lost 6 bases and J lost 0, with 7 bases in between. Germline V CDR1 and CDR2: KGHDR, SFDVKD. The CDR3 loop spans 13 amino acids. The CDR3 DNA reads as TGTGCCACCAGTTCCGGGACTAACTATGGCTACACCCTC. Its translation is CATSSGTNYGYTL.

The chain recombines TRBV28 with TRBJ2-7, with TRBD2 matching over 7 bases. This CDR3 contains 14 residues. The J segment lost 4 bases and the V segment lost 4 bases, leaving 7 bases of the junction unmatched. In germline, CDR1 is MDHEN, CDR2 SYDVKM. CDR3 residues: CASSSGGTSYEQYF. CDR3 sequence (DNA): TGTGCCAGCAGTTCGGGGGGAACTTCGTACGAGCAGTACTTC. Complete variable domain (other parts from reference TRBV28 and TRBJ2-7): DVKVTQSSRYLVKRTGEKVFLECVQDMDHENMFWYRQDPGLGLRLIYFSYDVKMKEKGDIPEGYSVSREKKERFSLILESASTNQTSMYLCASSSGGTSYEQYFGPGTRLTVT.

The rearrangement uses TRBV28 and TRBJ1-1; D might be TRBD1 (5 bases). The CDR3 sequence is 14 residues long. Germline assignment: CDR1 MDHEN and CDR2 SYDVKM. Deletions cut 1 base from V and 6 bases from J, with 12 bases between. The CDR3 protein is CASSLSAGRAEAFF. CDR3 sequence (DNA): TGTGCCAGCAGTTTATCGGCAGGGAGGGCTGAAGCTTTCTTT.

The CDR3 here is CASSPGTGAYEQYF. Written as DNA, the CDR3 is TGTGCCAGCAGTCCAGGGACTGGAGCCTACGAGCAGTACTTC. V is TRBV28 and J is TRBJ2-7, with D tentatively TRBD2 (6 bases). The length of the CDR3 is 14 residues. In germline, CDR1 is MDHEN, CDR2 SYDVKM. Trimming shortened V by 5 bases and J by 2 bases, and 13 bases separated the two germline ends.

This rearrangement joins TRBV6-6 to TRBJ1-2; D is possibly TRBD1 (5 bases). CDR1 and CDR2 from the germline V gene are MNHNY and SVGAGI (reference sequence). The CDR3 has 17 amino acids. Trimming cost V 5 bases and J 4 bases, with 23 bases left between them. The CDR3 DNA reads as TGTGCCAGCAGTCGTTTCCCAAAAGGGGCCCAGGGCTATGGCTACACCTTC. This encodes CASSRFPKGAQGYGYTF.

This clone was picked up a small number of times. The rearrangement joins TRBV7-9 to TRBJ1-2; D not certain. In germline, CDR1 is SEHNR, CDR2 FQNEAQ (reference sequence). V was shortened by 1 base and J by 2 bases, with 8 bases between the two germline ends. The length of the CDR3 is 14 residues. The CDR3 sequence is CASSLVLPNYGYTF. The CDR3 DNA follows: TGTGCCAGCAGCTTAGTTCTCCCCAACTATGGCTACACCTTC.